This T cell receptor (beta chain) was identified in a study of shared clonotypes between healthy human individuals. Study-wide results and caveats: Sample collection involved blood only; tissue repertoires are likely different.

As for this clone: The antigen is not known.

Germline loops: CDR1 GTSNPN, CDR2 SVGIG (reference sequence). The V gene lost 2 bases and the J gene lost 8 bases, with 18 bases spanning the gap. This CDR3 has 14 amino acids. Deep-level assay runs were performed. Sequencing used immunoSEQ multiplex PCR; TCRdb keeps in-frame clones, though not all of them. The table lists 640,000 or so clones, roughly 78% of them singletons. Sequencing input: memory CD4+ T cells sorted from blood. Subset in this sample: CD45RA-negative fraction. The chain links TRBV30 to TRBJ1-2; tentative D call: TRBD1 (5 bases). The source is a woman younger than 45 in good health. The CDR3 loop reads CAWSLQVDLGGYTF. CDR3 in DNA: TGTGCCTGGAGTTTACAGGTGGACCTTGGGGGCTACACCTTC.